This TCR beta chain was observed in a study of prognosis after radiotherapy for stage I lung cancer. Overall study: While roughly 7 patients had squamous cell carcinoma tumors, the tumors of about 11 were adenocarcinoma.

Imaging by CT and PET/CT found every patient node-negative, and no patient had prior chemotherapy, radiotherapy or other malignancies. Ten or more counts support this clonotype. Its antigen is as yet unknown. From genomic DNA, two-round multiplex PCR was used to amplify TCR beta CDR3. First-round PCR used primers specific to each TRBV and TRBJ gene. TCRdb independently ran MiXCR on the multiplex PCR reads; one entry per CDR3 protein. The profile shows about 35,000 distinct CDR3 sequences, approximately 32% of them singletons. Trimming removed 1 base at V and 3 bases at J, with 13 bases between. The length of the CDR3 is 15 residues. The germline V gene has CDR1 SGHTA and CDR2 FQGNSA. Overall study findings and caveats: The study found lower Shannon entropy after stereotactic body radiation therapy in patients who developed distant metastases. Reports indicated that TRBV and TRBJ gene usage differed between patients with and without metastases, including differences in nine V and a couple of J genes after SBRT.

The sample consisted of PBMCs, taken before or after stereotactic body radiation therapy (not recorded which). The source is a donor aged 50 or older with non-small cell lung cancer. The chain couples TRBV7-2 to TRBJ2-7; D may match TRBD1 or TRBD2 (6 bases each). CDR3 sequence reads: CASSLGRGEIYEQYF. Written as DNA, the CDR3 is TGTGCCAGCAGCTTAGGGAGGGGGGAAATCTACGAGCAGTACTTC. Full variable domain (outside the CDR3, taken from reference TRBV7-2 and TRBJ2-7): GAGVSQSPSNKVTEKGKDVELRCDPISGHTALYWYRQSLGQGLEFLIYFQGNSAPDKSGLPSDRFSAERTGGSVSTLTIQRTQQEDSAVYLCASSLGRGEIYEQYFGPGTRLTVT.